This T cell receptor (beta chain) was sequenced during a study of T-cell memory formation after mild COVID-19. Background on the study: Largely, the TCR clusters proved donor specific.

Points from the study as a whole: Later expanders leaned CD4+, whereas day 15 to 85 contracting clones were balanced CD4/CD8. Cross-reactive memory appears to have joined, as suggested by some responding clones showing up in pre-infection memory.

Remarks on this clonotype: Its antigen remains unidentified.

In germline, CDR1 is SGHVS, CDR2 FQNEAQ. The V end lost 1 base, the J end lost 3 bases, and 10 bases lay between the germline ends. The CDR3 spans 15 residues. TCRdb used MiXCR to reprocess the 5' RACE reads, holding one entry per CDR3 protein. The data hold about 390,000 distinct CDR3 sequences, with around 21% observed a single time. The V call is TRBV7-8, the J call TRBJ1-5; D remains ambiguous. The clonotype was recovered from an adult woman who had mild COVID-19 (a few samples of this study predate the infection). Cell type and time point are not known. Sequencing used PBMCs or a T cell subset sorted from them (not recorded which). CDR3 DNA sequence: TGTGCCAGCAGCTTAGGGGCCACAGCCAATCAGCCCCAGCATTTT. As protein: CASSLGATANQPQHF.